One and the same sample provided the 27 T cell receptor beta chains below, sequenced in a study of T cell clones after liver transplantation. TCRdb's table, derived via immunoSEQ multiplex PCR, lists solely in-frame clones and lacks some. Of 95,000 to 110,000 clones listed, about 81% are singletons. Sequenced here: CD4+ T cells from blood, sampled 47 months after liver transplant. The receptors stem from a human patient who received a liver transplant. The T cells may come from the graft donor.

The V and J genes are TRBV5-4 and TRBJ1-4; possibly TRBD1 for D (6 bases). V lost 0 bases and J 5 bases, leaving 8 bases between the germline ends. This CDR3 has 14 amino acids. The V gene's germline CDR1 is SGHNT and CDR2 YYREEE (reference sequence). CDR3: CASSLDQGNEKLFF. DNA of the CDR3: TGTGCCAGCAGCTTGGACCAGGGGAATGAAAAACTGTTTTTT.

This rearrangement joins TRBV2 to TRBJ2-2; 8 bases agree with TRBD2. Losses at the gene ends were 4 bases for V and 1 base for J; bases not matched to a gene: 2. Germline CDR1 and CDR2: SNHLY and FYNNEI. The CDR3 sequence is 15 residues long. CDR3 in DNA: TGTGCCAGCAGTGTTACTAGCGGGAACACCGGGGAGCTGTTTTTT. This sequence encodes CASSVTSGNTGELFF.

This clone has a single count. This chain connects TRBV18 to TRBJ2-3; D might be TRBD2 (6 bases). This CDR3 has 16 residues. Trimming cost V 3 bases and J 4 bases, with 17 bases left between them. Germline V gene data show CDR1 as KGHSH and CDR2 as LQKENI. CDR3 protein: CASSPFRGGIADTQYF. CDR3 bases: TGTGCCAGCTCACCCTTTCGAGGCGGGATCGCAGATACGCAGTATTTT.

This clone appeared a few times. Other DNA sequences in this specimen translate into the identical CDR3. DNA for the CDR3: TGCGCCAGCAGCTTGGGGGGAGGAGAGACCCAGTACTTC. Protein product: CASSLGGGETQYF. The genes are TRBV5-1 and TRBJ2-5; D might be TRBD2 (6 bases). CDR1 and CDR2 from the germline V gene are SGHRS and YFSETQ. Trimming removed 0 bases from V and 4 bases from J, with 7 bases in between. The CDR3 spans 13 residues.

Written as DNA, the CDR3 is TGTGCCAGCAGCCAAACGGGTAGAACAGATACGCAGTATTTT. This gives the protein CASSQTGRTDTQYF. The V call is TRBV7-9, the J call TRBJ2-3, with D uncertain. The CDR3 has 14 amino acids. The V gene's germline CDR1 is SEHNR and CDR2 FQNEAQ (reference sequence). V lost 5 bases and J 3 bases, leaving 12 bases between the germline ends.

This clone was detected once. The chain couples TRBV19 to TRBJ2-6, with D perhaps TRBD1 (6 bases). Germline CDR1 and CDR2: LNHDA and SQIVND (reference sequence). CDR3 length: 15 residues. Trimming took off 5 bases at V and 4 bases at J, with 12 bases between the two ends. CDR3 sequence: CASSPTGSGANVLTF. The CDR3 nucleotides are TGTGCCAGTAGTCCCACAGGGAGCGGGGCCAACGTCCTGACTTTC.

The J gene is TRBJ2-7, the V gene TRBV10-2; D not certain. CDR3 size: 12 residues. V lost 3 bases and J 3 bases, leaving 6 bases between the germline ends. From germline, CDR1 is WSHSY and CDR2 SAAADI. CDR3 protein: CASSEGVYEQYF. The CDR3 DNA reads as TGCGCCAGCAGTGAAGGAGTCTACGAGCAGTACTTC.

This clone has just a few counts. CDR3 nucleotides: TGTGCCAGCAGCTCGGGACAGCCCAGGTCCTTCCACTTT. Translated: CASSSGQPRSFHF. J is TRBJ1-6 and V is TRBV6-5; TRBD1 agrees at 7 bases. The CDR3 covers 13 residues. After removal of 6 bases from V and 17 bases from J, the junction contained 13 bases not matched to a gene. CDR1 and CDR2 from the germline V gene are MNHEY and SVGAGI.

This chain links TRBV29-1 with TRBJ1-1, with D uncertain. Germline V gene sequence: CDR1 SQVTM, CDR2 ANQGSEA. CDR3 length: 13 residues. Trimming took 4 bases from V and 1 from J, leaving 10 bases between them. The chain's CDR3 is CSVGGQWNTEAFF. CDR3 in DNA: TGCAGCGTTGGAGGGCAGTGGAACACTGAAGCTTTCTTT.

This chain links TRBV7-9 with TRBJ1-2; 9 bases agree with TRBD1. Germline V CDR1 and CDR2: SEHNR, FQNEAQ (reference sequence). After removal of 0 bases from V and 8 bases from J, the junction contained 7 bases not matched to a gene. The CDR3 loop spans 15 amino acids. The CDR3 protein is CASSLAQRTGVGYTF. The DNA for the CDR3 is TGTGCCAGCAGCTTAGCGCAGAGGACAGGGGTCGGCTACACCTTC.

The chain couples TRBV9 to TRBJ2-2; D perhaps matches TRBD1 (5 bases). V dropped 5 bases and J dropped 6 bases, with 11 bases sitting between them. Germline lookup yields CDR1 SGDLS and CDR2 YYNGEE. The CDR3 consists of 13 residues. The CDR3 nucleotides are TGTGCCAGCAGAAAGACACAGGCCGGGGAGCTGTTTTTT. Its protein product is CASRKTQAGELFF.

This sequence joins TRBV29-1 and TRBJ2-7; D perhaps matches TRBD1 (5 bases). V lost 4 bases and J lost 4, with 11 bases in between. The CDR3 covers 12 residues. The V gene's germline CDR1 is SQVTM and CDR2 ANQGSEA. The DNA for the CDR3 is TGCAGCGTTGGGGATGCAGGGTACGAGCAGTACTTC. It yields the protein CSVGDAGYEQYF.

The CDR3 here is CASNVDWNTGELFF. The CDR3 coding sequence is TGTGCCAGCAACGTGGACTGGAACACCGGGGAGCTGTTTTTT. The rearrangement links TRBV2 to TRBJ2-2; D is possibly TRBD2 (5 bases). The CDR3 is 14 amino acids. CDR1 and CDR2 (germline): SNHLY, FYNNEI. V was trimmed by 7 bases and J by 1 base, leaving 10 bases between them.

The CDR3 DNA sequence: TGTGCCAGCAGTTTTGTTGGCGGGGAGCTGTTTTTT. This encodes CASSFVGGELFF. The chain links TRBV27 to TRBJ2-2; no clear D. Trimming removed 3 bases at V and 7 bases at J, with 6 bases between. The CDR3 has 12 amino acids. Germline loops: CDR1 MNHEY, CDR2 SMNVEV (reference sequence).

V is TRBV9 and J is TRBJ2-2; D remains ambiguous. There are 15 residues in the CDR3. Deletions cut 0 bases from V and 0 bases from J, with 6 bases between. Germline V gene data show CDR1 as SGDLS and CDR2 as YYNGEE. The CDR3 coding sequence is TGTGCCAGCAGCGTAGTCAGCCCGAACACCGGGGAGCTGTTTTTT. It encodes CASSVVSPNTGELFF.

The chain recombines TRBV27 with TRBJ2-5, with 11 bases lining up with TRBD2. Unmatched junction bases numbered 12, after V lost 5 bases and J lost 4 bases. Germline CDR1 MNHEY, CDR2 SMNVEV (reference sequence). The CDR3 sequence is 17 residues long. For the CDR3, the DNA is TGTGCCAGCAGTCCTATCCAACTAGCGGGAGTCCTAGAGACCCAGTACTTC. Its translation is CASSPIQLAGVLETQYF.

The chain is built from TRBV14 and TRBJ1-1; no reliable D call. Trimming removed 4 bases at V and 4 bases at J, with 13 bases between. Looked up from germline, CDR1 is SGHDN and CDR2 is FVKESK. The CDR3 runs 14 residues. In DNA, the CDR3 is TGTGCCAGCAGCCCCCAAACCTATAGCACTGAAGCTTTCTTT. It codes for CASSPQTYSTEAFF.

The V and J genes are TRBV5-4 and TRBJ2-1; D may match TRBD1 or TRBD2 (6 bases each). The ends were cut back, 3 bases at V and 0 bases at J, with 16 bases in the middle. The CDR3 length is 17 residues. The germline CDR1 and CDR2 sequences are SGHNT and YYREEE (reference sequence). CDR3 amino acids: CASSSRGRGTSYNEQFF. The CDR3 region has the DNA TGTGCCAGCAGCTCCAGGGGTCGCGGGACCTCCTACAATGAGCAGTTCTTC.

V gene TRBV27 combines with J gene TRBJ2-1; 7 nucleotides line up with TRBD1. This CDR3 is built from 14 residues. V trimming: 6 bases; J trimming: 2 bases; junction bases outside the gene matches: 4. From germline, CDR1 is MNHEY and CDR2 SMNVEV (reference sequence). The DNA for the CDR3 is TGTGCCAGCAGGGACAGGCGTGCCTACAATGAGCAGTTCTTC. This gives the protein CASRDRRAYNEQFF.

This chain uses TRBV18 with TRBJ1-5; TRBD1 matches 8 bases. The CDR3 consists of 14 residues. The junction had 1 base not matched to a gene; V was cut back by 3 bases and J by 3 bases. Germline loops: CDR1 KGHSH, CDR2 LQKENI. The CDR3 is CASSPTGDNQPQHF. The CDR3 nucleotides read TGTGCCAGCTCACCGACAGGGGACAATCAGCCCCAGCATTTT.

The DNA for the CDR3 is TGTGCCAGCAGCGTAGGGGCAGGGAGGGACATTCAGTACTTC. Protein: CASSVGAGRDIQYF. The chain joins TRBV9 to TRBJ2-4; 7 positions match TRBD2. Germline assignment: CDR1 SGDLS and CDR2 YYNGEE. With V trimmed by 0 bases and J by 8 bases, 5 bases remained unmatched. The CDR3 extends over 14 amino acids.

This chain links TRBV6-6 with TRBJ2-7; D may correspond to TRBD1 or TRBD2 (5 bases each). The CDR3 is 12 amino acids. V lost 4 bases and J 7 bases, leaving 11 bases between the germline ends. Germline-derived CDR1 and CDR2 are MNHNY and SVGAGI (reference sequence). CDR3 sequence: CASSSTGREQYF. CDR3 DNA: TGTGCCAGCAGTTCGACGGGGCGAGAGCAGTACTTC.

The J gene is TRBJ1-5, the V gene TRBV9; possible D gene TRBD1, 6 bases. This CDR3 contains 14 residues. V was clipped by 3 bases and J by 8 bases, with 15 bases between them. Germline CDR1 is SGDLS and CDR2 is YYNGEE. The CDR3 DNA is TGTGCCAGCAGCGCTCGCCAGGGGATCGAGCCCCAGCATTTT. Residues: CASSARQGIEPQHF.

This clone appeared once. This sequence joins TRBV12-5 and TRBJ1-2, with unresolved D. Trimming took 7 bases from V and 4 from J, leaving 10 bases between them. The CDR3 consists of 12 residues. Germline V gene data show CDR1 as LGHNT and CDR2 as FRNRAP. The CDR3 protein is CASARLGYGYTF. CDR3 nucleotides: TGTGCTAGTGCCCGGCTGGGCTATGGCTACACCTTC.

This chain connects TRBV14 to TRBJ1-2; D is unclear. V was cut by 1 base and J by 0 bases, with 9 bases left in between. Germline V gene sequence: CDR1 SGHDN, CDR2 FVKESK. This CDR3 is built from 15 residues. The CDR3 is CASSQVGATNYGYTF. CDR3 in DNA: TGTGCCAGCAGCCAAGTTGGAGCAACTAACTATGGCTACACCTTC.

This clone was detected only a few times. The chain has TRBV5-4 and TRBJ1-2, with 7 bases that match TRBD1. V dropped 5 bases and J dropped 8; count of bases not matched to a gene: 9. Looked up from germline, CDR1 is SGHNT and CDR2 is YYREEE (reference sequence). This CDR3 is 13 amino acids long. CDR3 amino acids: CASRTGQELGYTF. The CDR3 nucleotides are TGTGCCAGCAGAACAGGACAGGAGTTAGGCTACACCTTC.

This chain uses TRBV14 with TRBJ2-7, with 7 bases fitting TRBD2. Germline V lookup: CDR1 SGHDN, CDR2 FVKESK. The CDR3 runs 13 residues. V lost 3 bases, J lost 12 bases, and 11 bases stayed unmatched. This CDR3 is CASSQGGTQTAYF. CDR3 DNA: TGTGCCAGCAGCCAGGGAGGGACCCAGACTGCGTACTTC.